The 21 T cell receptor beta chains in this list originate from one sample, sequenced in a study of PD-1 and CTLA-4 blockade in melanoma. TCRdb's copy holds only in-frame clones and misses some; the assay was immunoSEQ multiplex PCR. The sample has 20,000 to 25,000 clones, more than 70% seen once. Sequences were derived from CD8+ T cells from peripheral blood, sampled before anti-PD-1 treatment. These receptors were obtained from a human donor with melanoma.

The chain joins TRBV6-5 to TRBJ2-5; D uncertain. This CDR3 comprises 14 residues. Germline V gene lookup returns CDR1 MNHEY and CDR2 SVGAGI. V was cut by 0 bases and J by 1 base, with 6 bases left in between. CDR3 coding DNA: TGTGCCAGCAGTTACTCGGGATTCCAAGAGACCCAGTACTTC. This codes for CASSYSGFQETQYF.

The chain combines TRBV27 with TRBJ2-7, with D unresolved. Germline lookup yields CDR1 MNHEY and CDR2 SMNVEV (reference sequence). CDR3 length: 13 amino acids. V lost 3 bases and J lost 1, with 7 bases in between. In nucleotides, the CDR3 is TGTGCCAGCAGTTTCGGCATGTCCTACGAGCAGTACTTC. Protein: CASSFGMSYEQYF.

The V call is TRBV2, the J call TRBJ2-7; TRBD1 is a possible D gene (7 bases). V lost 1 base and J lost 3, with 13 bases in between. Germline CDR1 reads SNHLY; CDR2 reads FYNNEI. This CDR3 has 15 residues. The CDR3 coding sequence is TGTGCCAGCAGTGAAGGGAGGGGGCCAAACTACGAGCAGTACTTC. It encodes CASSEGRGPNYEQYF.

CDR3 loop: CASSRREAYNEQFF. The CDR3 DNA is TGTGCCAGCAGTCGGCGAGAGGCGTACAATGAGCAGTTCTTC. The rearrangement uses TRBV6-5 and TRBJ2-1; D is ambiguous. CDR3 length equals 14 residues. Deletions cut 5 bases from V and 4 bases from J, with 12 bases between. CDR1 is MNHEY and CDR2 is SVGAGI in the germline V gene.

This rearrangement joins TRBV12-3 or TRBV12-4 to TRBJ1-1; D is ambiguous. CDR3 length: 11 amino acids. Trimming removed 9 bases at V and 5 bases at J, with 10 bases between. The CDR3 DNA follows: TGTGCCAGTCACGAGGGTACTGAAGCTTTCTTT. It yields the protein CASHEGTEAFF.

This clone has just a few counts. J is TRBJ1-2 and V is TRBV10-1; perhaps TRBD1 as D (5 bases). Germline CDR1 WNHNN, CDR2 SYGVQD (reference sequence). The CDR3 loop spans 15 amino acids. Between the trimmed V and J ends, which lost 1 base and 4 bases, there was a span of 13 bases. In DNA form, the CDR3 reads TGCGCCAGCAGTGAGTATGAGGGGAGAGGCTATGGCTACACCTTC. It codes for CASSEYEGRGYGYTF.

The V gene is TRBV9, the J gene TRBJ2-7; 7 bases align to TRBD1. The CDR3 length is 15 residues. The V gene's germline CDR1 is SGDLS and CDR2 YYNGEE. The J segment lost 3 bases and the V segment lost 4 bases, leaving 10 bases of the junction unmatched. CDR3 in DNA: TGTGCCAGCAGCCTATACCCCACAGGGGTCTACGAGCAGTACTTC. It codes for CASSLYPTGVYEQYF.

The chain uses TRBV5-1 and TRBJ2-3; 11 bases align to TRBD2. The junction had 15 bases not matched to a gene; V was cut back by 3 bases and J by 0 bases. This CDR3 spans 20 amino acids. Looked up from germline, CDR1 is SGHRS and CDR2 is YFSETQ. The CDR3 protein is CASSSLGLAGGTTSTDTQYF. The CDR3 DNA is TGCGCCAGCAGCTCACTCGGGCTAGCGGGGGGAACTACTAGCACAGATACGCAGTATTTT.

This clone was seen only a few times. This chain uses TRBV10-3 with TRBJ1-3; 8 positions agree with TRBD1. V gave up 5 bases and J gave up 3 bases; unmatched junction bases: 6. The CDR3 is 15 amino acids. From germline, CDR1 is ENHRY and CDR2 SYGVKD. CDR3 DNA sequence: TGTGCCATCAGTCTTGACAGGGGTAGTGGAAACACCATATATTTT. Translation: CAISLDRGSGNTIYF.

The chain has TRBV18 and TRBJ2-1; D ambiguous. Trimming took 6 bases from V and 5 from J, leaving 5 bases between them. Germline CDR1 reads KGHSH; CDR2 reads LQKENI. The CDR3 covers 11 residues. The CDR3 nucleotides read TGTGCCAGCTCGCGAGACAATGAGCAGTTCTTC. Translated, it gives CASSRDNEQFF.

A few counts support this clone. CDR3 residues: CATVGTEAFF. CDR3 DNA sequence: TGTGCCACCGTCGGGACTGAAGCTTTCTTT. The V call is TRBV2, the J call TRBJ1-1, with D unresolved. V was clipped by 10 bases and J by 5 bases, with 8 bases between them. The CDR3 length is 10 residues. Germline-derived CDR1 and CDR2 are SNHLY and FYNNEI.

V is TRBV11-3 and J is TRBJ1-1; no clear D. Germline V CDR1 and CDR2: SGHNT, YENEEA. The CDR3 loop spans 13 amino acids. The V end lost 8 bases, the J end lost 4 bases, and 14 bases lay between the germline ends. CDR3 DNA: TGTGCCAGCTCTTATACCGGAACCACTGAAGCTTTCTTT. This translates into CASSYTGTTEAFF.

V and J are TRBV7-2 and TRBJ1-3; D remains ambiguous. CDR1 is SGHTA, CDR2 FQGNSA, per germline. V lost 4 bases to trimming and J lost 4 bases, with 5 bases between them. The CDR3 extends over 12 amino acids. This CDR3 reads CASSWPGNTIYF. The CDR3 coding sequence is TGTGCCAGCAGCTGGCCAGGAAACACCATATATTTT. Variable domain in full (rest from reference TRBV7-2 and TRBJ1-3): GAGVSQSPSNKVTEKGKDVELRCDPISGHTALYWYRQSLGQGLEFLIYFQGNSAPDKSGLPSDRFSAERTGGSVSTLTIQRTQQEDSAVYLCASSWPGNTIYFGEGSWLTVV.

V gene TRBV27 combines with J gene TRBJ1-2, with 8 nucleotides matching TRBD1. Germline lookup yields CDR1 MNHEY and CDR2 SMNVEV (reference sequence). V trimming: 3 bases; J trimming: 4 bases; junction bases outside the gene matches: 7. This CDR3 spans 15 amino acids. The CDR3 protein is CASSLDRAQLYGYTF. CDR3 nucleotide sequence: TGTGCCAGCAGTTTGGACAGGGCCCAACTCTATGGCTACACCTTC.

The chain combines TRBV19 with TRBJ2-2; TRBD2 is a possible D gene (5 bases). The CDR3 consists of 15 residues. The germline CDR1 and CDR2 sequences are LNHDA and SQIVND (reference sequence). Trimming took 7 bases from V and 2 from J, leaving 14 bases between them. The DNA of the CDR3 is TGTGCCAGTAACGGGGTTACGGACAACACCGGGGAGCTGTTTTTT. Its translation is CASNGVTDNTGELFF.

The chain employs TRBV30 and TRBJ2-2; tentatively, D is TRBD1 or TRBD2 (5 bases each). Germline CDR1 is GTSNPN and CDR2 is SVGIG (reference sequence). V lost 4 bases and J lost 6, with 18 bases in between. The CDR3 length is 15 residues. The CDR3 sequence: CAWIPGPLGAGELFF. The CDR3 DNA follows: TGTGCCTGGATACCGGGGCCCCTTGGGGCCGGGGAGCTGTTTTTT.

The rearrangement links TRBV27 to TRBJ1-2, with a weak D call TRBD1 (5 bases). Trimming removed 5 bases at V and 8 bases at J, with 18 bases between. The germline V gene encodes CDR1 MNHEY and CDR2 SMNVEV (reference sequence). This CDR3 is built from 14 residues. CDR3 amino acids: CASSPPGRGGGYTF. The CDR3 DNA reads TGTGCCAGCAGTCCACCCGGGAGGGGCGGAGGCTACACCTTC.

The chain combines TRBV30 with TRBJ2-7; TRBD2 aligns across 13 bases. After removal of 5 bases from V and 3 bases from J, the junction contained 10 bases not matched to a gene. Looked up from germline, CDR1 is GTSNPN and CDR2 is SVGIG (reference sequence). The CDR3 is made up of 16 amino acids. The CDR3 loop is CAWEGLAGAGIYEQYF. Here the CDR3 DNA reads TGTGCCTGGGAAGGACTAGCGGGGGCGGGGATCTACGAGCAGTACTTC. The complete variable domain, with remaining parts taken from reference TRBV30 and TRBJ2-7, reads SQTIHQWPATLVQPVGSPLSLECTVEGTSNPNLYWYRQAAGRGLQLLFYSVGIGQISSEVPQNLSASRPQDRQFILSSKKLLLSDSGFYLCAWEGLAGAGIYEQYFGPGTRLTVT.

The chain uses TRBV7-9 and TRBJ2-1; D gene uncertain. Trimming cost V 7 bases and J 8 bases, with 18 bases left between them. The germline CDR1 and CDR2 sequences are SEHNR and FQNEAQ (reference sequence). The CDR3 loop spans 14 amino acids. The CDR3 region has the DNA TGTGCCAGCACTCATCAGACCTCCGTGGATGAGCAGTTCTTC. Its translation is CASTHQTSVDEQFF.

The genes are TRBV6-5 and TRBJ1-5; no clear D. The CDR3 spans 13 residues. Germline V CDR1 and CDR2: MNHEY, SVGAGI. The V gene lost 0 bases and the J gene lost 4 bases, with 4 bases spanning the gap. CDR3 region: CASSYSVNQPQHF. CDR3 DNA: TGTGCCAGCAGTTACTCAGTAAATCAGCCCCAGCATTTT.

This chain uses TRBV6-2 or TRBV6-3 with TRBJ1-1; TRBD1 aligns across 7 bases. The germline gives CDR1 MNHEY, CDR2 SVGEGT. Losses at the gene ends were 4 bases for V and 1 base for J; bases not matched to a gene: 6. This CDR3 has 15 residues. CDR3 region: CASSFGQASNTEAFF. The DNA of the CDR3 is TGTGCCAGCAGTTTTGGACAGGCTTCGAACACTGAAGCTTTCTTT.